Below are 2 T cell receptor beta chains sequenced from a single sample in a study of shared clonotypes between healthy human individuals. The assay was immunoSEQ multiplex PCR, and TCRdb's table has in-frame clones only and misses some. This sample has millions of clones, with approximately 92% found just once. Input material: naive CD4+ T cells sorted from blood. This sample's subset: CD45RA+ positively selected. These receptors originate from a man between 18 and 29 years old in good health.

The chain joins TRBV7-2 to TRBJ2-7, with 14 positions matching TRBD2. V was pared by 5 bases and J by 6 bases, with 9 bases of the junction left unmatched. The CDR3 loop spans 16 amino acids. The germline V gene encodes CDR1 SGHTA and CDR2 FQGNSA. CDR3 region: CASSPRTSGGQGEQYF. The DNA of the CDR3 is TGTGCCAGCAGCCCGCGGACTAGCGGGGGGCAGGGCGAGCAGTACTTC.

This chain connects TRBV6-4 to TRBJ2-3; weak D call: TRBD2 (6 bases). Trimming stripped 6 bases from V and 0 bases from J, with 13 bases between. The CDR3 has 15 residues. CDR1 and CDR2 from the germline V gene are MRHNA and SNTAGT. This CDR3 is CASRENSGSTDTQYF. The CDR3 nucleotides read TGTGCCAGCAGAGAAAACAGCGGGAGCACAGATACGCAGTATTTT.